Listed below are T cell receptor beta chains from one sample, sequenced in a study of chemoradiotherapy in HPV16-positive cancers. Sequencing used immunoSEQ multiplex PCR; TCRdb keeps in-frame clones, though not all of them. Here the sample spans some 24,000 clones, approximately 94% being singletons. The sample here was taken from a patient who underwent chemoradiotherapy. The receptors come from a human donor with HPV-associated anogenital cancer. Each CDR3 is given with its conserved first and last residue. D genes are given only for firm matches. Clone size appears in some rows only: once, few, many, or a class for an expanded clone.

d_call: .; v_call: TRBV6-5; j_call: TRBJ1-5; clone_size: .; cdr3_aa: CASRGIGSNQPQHF; cdr3_nt: TGTGCCAGCAGGGGGATAGGTAGCAATCAGCCCCAGCATTTT
d_call: TRBD2; v_call: TRBV10-1; j_call: TRBJ2-2; clone_size: .; cdr3_aa: CASSAGLAGVGELFF; cdr3_nt: TGCGCCAGCAGTGCTGGACTAGCGGGAGTAGGGGAGCTGTTTTTT
d_call: .; v_call: TRBV7-9; j_call: TRBJ1-1; clone_size: .; cdr3_aa: CASSFLGAKSEAFF; cdr3_nt: TGTGCCAGCAGCTTCCTCGGGGCAAAAAGTGAAGCTTTCTTT
d_call: .; v_call: TRBV5-1; j_call: TRBJ2-5; clone_size: .; cdr3_aa: CASNGTPGETQYF; cdr3_nt: TGCGCCAGCAACGGGACTCCGGGAGAGACCCAGTACTTC
d_call: .; v_call: TRBV5-4; j_call: TRBJ2-7; clone_size: .; cdr3_aa: CASSLRRSGATYEQYF; cdr3_nt: TGTGCCAGCAGCTTGCGCCGTTCAGGGGCAACCTACGAGCAGTACTTC
d_call: TRBD1; v_call: TRBV18; j_call: TRBJ1-5; clone_size: few; cdr3_aa: CASSPGQGNQPQHF; cdr3_nt: TGTGCCAGCTCACCGGGACAGGGCAATCAGCCCCAGCATTTT
d_call: TRBD2; v_call: TRBV9; j_call: TRBJ2-7; clone_size: .; cdr3_aa: CASSVGAGGPREQYF; cdr3_nt: TGTGCCAGCAGCGTAGGGGCGGGAGGGCCGCGTGAGCAGTACTTC
d_call: TRBD2; v_call: TRBV18; j_call: TRBJ2-2; clone_size: once; cdr3_aa: CASPPGELAASNTGELFF; cdr3_nt: TGTGCCAGCCCACCGGGGGAACTAGCGGCATCGAACACCGGGGAGCTGTTTTTT
d_call: TRBD1; v_call: TRBV5-1; j_call: TRBJ1-1; clone_size: .; cdr3_aa: CASSDPRTGSNTEAFF; cdr3_nt: TGCGCCAGCAGCGACCCGAGGACAGGTTCGAACACTGAAGCTTTCTTT
d_call: .; v_call: TRBV16; j_call: TRBJ2-1; clone_size: .; cdr3_aa: CASSQYEGNVEINEQFF; cdr3_nt: TGTGCCAGCAGCCAATACGAGGGGAATGTGGAAATCAATGAGCAGTTCTTC
d_call: .; v_call: TRBV30; j_call: TRBJ1-1; clone_size: .; cdr3_aa: CAWTLRMNTEAFF; cdr3_nt: TGTGCCTGGACTCTTAGGATGAACACTGAAGCTTTCTTT
d_call: .; v_call: TRBV12-2; j_call: TRBJ1-3; clone_size: once; cdr3_aa: CASRCQGEPGNTIYF; cdr3_nt: TGTGCAAGTCGCTGTCAGGGGGAACCTGGAAACACCATATATTTT
d_call: TRBD2; v_call: TRBV9; j_call: TRBJ2-1; clone_size: .; cdr3_aa: CASSVVVSGSYNEQFF; cdr3_nt: TGTGCCAGCAGCGTAGTGGTTAGCGGGTCCTACAATGAGCAGTTCTTC
d_call: .; v_call: TRBV7-2; j_call: TRBJ2-1; clone_size: .; cdr3_aa: CASSRNRQVEFF; cdr3_nt: TGTGCCAGCAGCCGCAACCGACAGGTGGAGTTCTTC
d_call: TRBD1; v_call: TRBV5-1; j_call: TRBJ1-1; clone_size: .; cdr3_aa: CASSLGSGGTTEAFF; cdr3_nt: TGCGCCAGCAGCTTGGGTTCAGGGGGCACCACTGAAGCTTTCTTT
d_call: .; v_call: TRBV2; j_call: TRBJ1-1; clone_size: .; cdr3_aa: CASGPDGYTEAFF; cdr3_nt: TGTGCCAGCGGCCCCGACGGATACACTGAAGCTTTCTTT
d_call: TRBD1; v_call: TRBV2; j_call: TRBJ1-2; clone_size: .; cdr3_aa: CASRETGTPNYGYTF; cdr3_nt: TGTGCCAGCAGAGAGACAGGGACCCCTAACTATGGCTACACCTTC
d_call: .; v_call: TRBV10-2; j_call: TRBJ2-3; clone_size: .; cdr3_aa: CASSDYVIQTDTQYF; cdr3_nt: TGCGCCAGCAGTGATTACGTTATCCAAACAGATACGCAGTATTTT
d_call: .; v_call: TRBV4-1; j_call: TRBJ2-3; clone_size: .; cdr3_aa: CASSQVVGESTDTQYF; cdr3_nt: TGCGCCAGCAGCCAAGTTGTAGGGGAAAGCACAGATACGCAGTATTTT
d_call: .; v_call: TRBV9; j_call: TRBJ2-1; clone_size: .; cdr3_aa: CASSVSPLVNEQFF; cdr3_nt: TGTGCCAGCAGCGTAAGCCCCTTAGTGAATGAGCAGTTCTTC
d_call: .; v_call: TRBV23-1; j_call: TRBJ2-3; clone_size: .; cdr3_aa: CASSQCDREADTQYF; cdr3_nt: TGCGCCAGCAGTCAATGTGACAGGGAGGCAGATACGCAGTATTTT
d_call: .; v_call: TRBV7-2; j_call: TRBJ2-3; clone_size: .; cdr3_aa: CASSPGLGDTQYF; cdr3_nt: TGTGCCAGCAGCCCCGGGCTCGGAGATACGCAGTATTTT
d_call: TRBD1; v_call: TRBV19; j_call: TRBJ2-7; clone_size: .; cdr3_aa: CASADRAYEQYF; cdr3_nt: TGTGCCAGCGCGGACAGGGCCTACGAGCAGTACTTC
d_call: .; v_call: TRBV6-6; j_call: TRBJ1-1; clone_size: .; cdr3_aa: CASSSSPGLMNTEAFF; cdr3_nt: TGTGCCAGCAGTTCATCGCCGGGACTGATGAACACTGAAGCTTTCTTT
d_call: .; v_call: TRBV6-6; j_call: TRBJ2-7; clone_size: .; cdr3_aa: CASRGETGVYEQYF; cdr3_nt: TGTGCCAGCAGGGGGGAGACAGGCGTCTACGAGCAGTACTTC
d_call: .; v_call: TRBV14; j_call: TRBJ2-4; clone_size: once; cdr3_aa: CASSQVRGAKNIQYF; cdr3_nt: TGTGCCAGCAGCCAAGTTCGAGGAGCCAAAAACATTCAGTACTTC
d_call: TRBD2; v_call: TRBV14; j_call: TRBJ2-1; clone_size: .; cdr3_aa: CASSIYNGRGSNNEQFF; cdr3_nt: TGTGCCAGCAGTATCTACAATGGGAGGGGATCTAACAATGAGCAGTTCTTC
d_call: TRBD1; v_call: TRBV15; j_call: TRBJ2-7; clone_size: .; cdr3_aa: CATSRLDRDGAYEQYF; cdr3_nt: TGTGCCACCAGCAGACTTGACAGGGACGGGGCCTACGAGCAGTACTTC
d_call: .; v_call: TRBV4-3; j_call: TRBJ2-3; clone_size: .; cdr3_aa: CASSQGGRGTDTQYF; cdr3_nt: TGCGCCAGCAGCCAAGGTGGCAGGGGCACAGATACGCAGTATTTT
d_call: TRBD2; v_call: TRBV19; j_call: TRBJ2-6; clone_size: .; cdr3_aa: CASSTGGVSGANVLTF; cdr3_nt: TGTGCCAGTAGTACGGGAGGGGTCTCTGGGGCCAACGTCCTGACTTTC
d_call: .; v_call: TRBV10-3; j_call: TRBJ1-3; clone_size: .; cdr3_aa: CAISDAGNSGNTIYF; cdr3_nt: TGTGCCATCAGTGACGCCGGAAACTCTGGAAACACCATATATTTT
d_call: TRBD2; v_call: TRBV30; j_call: TRBJ2-1; clone_size: .; cdr3_aa: CAWSVRGGVYNEQFF; cdr3_nt: TGTGCCTGGAGTGTACGGGGGGGGGTTTACAATGAGCAGTTCTTC
d_call: .; v_call: TRBV27; j_call: TRBJ1-2; clone_size: .; cdr3_aa: CASSLSPMWDHYGYTF; cdr3_nt: TGTGCCAGCAGTTTATCCCCTATGTGGGATCACTATGGCTACACCTTC
d_call: .; v_call: TRBV7-8; j_call: TRBJ2-3; clone_size: .; cdr3_aa: CASSLRGPYTDTQYF; cdr3_nt: TGTGCCAGCAGCTTACGGGGGCCTTACACAGATACGCAGTATTTT
d_call: .; v_call: TRBV6-5; j_call: TRBJ1-1; clone_size: .; cdr3_aa: CASSYVGTEAFF; cdr3_nt: TGTGCCAGCAGTTACGTGGGGACTGAAGCTTTCTTT
d_call: TRBD1; v_call: TRBV5-8; j_call: TRBJ1-2; clone_size: .; cdr3_aa: CASSSKDRILRYGYTF; cdr3_nt: TGTGCCAGCAGCTCTAAGGACAGGATCCTCCGCTATGGCTACACCTTC
d_call: .; v_call: TRBV28; j_call: TRBJ1-1; clone_size: .; cdr3_aa: CASTSLGASTFF; cdr3_nt: TGTGCCAGCACGAGTTTGGGGGCGTCGACTTTCTTT
d_call: .; v_call: TRBV6-6; j_call: TRBJ2-1; clone_size: .; cdr3_aa: CASKIGGSGLKQFF; cdr3_nt: TGTGCCAGCAAAATTGGCGGTAGCGGCCTTAAGCAGTTCTTC
d_call: TRBD2; v_call: TRBV18; j_call: TRBJ2-7; clone_size: .; cdr3_aa: CASSPLGTGGTAYEQYF; cdr3_nt: TGTGCCAGCTCACCACTTGGAACGGGAGGTACCGCTTACGAGCAGTACTTC
d_call: .; v_call: TRBV21-1; j_call: TRBJ2-1; clone_size: .; cdr3_aa: CASSPRDRGYNEQFF; cdr3_nt: TGTGCCAGCAGCCCCCGGGACAGGGGGTACAATGAGCAGTTCTTC
d_call: .; v_call: TRBV7-9; j_call: TRBJ2-1; clone_size: .; cdr3_aa: CASSSPDTSYNEQFF; cdr3_nt: TGTGCCAGCAGCTCGCCTGATACCTCCTACAATGAGCAGTTCTTC